This T cell receptor beta chain was captured by sequencing in a study of spatial heterogeneity in lung cancer. MiXCR, applied by TCRdb to the 5' RACE reads, yields one record per CDR3 protein. The table lists tens of thousands of distinct CDR3 sequences, just under 6% of them singletons. Time point given: sample taken at primary tumor resection. Whole RNA obtained from tumor, nontumor lung or frozen PBMC underwent sequencing without sorting. At least ten counts were recorded for this clonotype. The CDR3 has 16 amino acids. With V trimmed by 3 bases and J by 7 bases, 12 bases remained unmatched. The germline CDR1 and CDR2 sequences are MDHEN and SYDVKM.

The V call is TRBV28, the J call TRBJ2-5; 9 bases are a match to TRBD2. The sequence was obtained from a male donor with early-stage non-small cell lung cancer. The sample consisted of PBMCs, taken at surgery. The CDR3 bases are TGTGCCAGCAGTTTGGCGGCTAGCGGGGACTTTGGGACCCAGTACTTC. This translates into CASSLAASGDFGTQYF.